This T cell receptor (beta chain) appears in the sequencing data of a study of immune evolution from preneoplasia to lung adenocarcinoma. General study findings and limits: Top clone frequencies peaked in normal lung, apparently declining through invasive adenocarcinoma. Normal lung had highest clonality; later lesions appeared denser, more diverse.

Assay used: immunoSEQ multiplex PCR; TCRdb lists only in-frame clones, some missing. This sample has 9,500 to 10,000 clones, with about four fifths found just once. With 8 bases clipped from V and 4 bases from J, the junction kept 14 bases outside the gene matches. Germline loops: CDR1 SGHNT, CDR2 YYREEE (reference sequence). The CDR3 consists of 15 residues. This clone appeared a single time. Its antigen is not identified. Other DNA variants within this sample encode the same CDR3. Sample: FFPE minimally invasive lung adenocarcinoma tissue. This chain joins TRBV5-4 and TRBJ1-2, with TRBD1 identical over 7 bases. This TCR was recovered from a person between 70 and 80 years old with lung adenocarcinoma. Some clones in this sample may be carry-over from other donors' samples. CDR3 nucleotides: TGTGCCAGTGCACCGGGCCGGACAGGTCTCTATGGCTACACCTTC. This sequence encodes CASAPGRTGLYGYTF.